This TCR beta chain is from a study of OX40 agonist ivuxolimab in advanced cancers. Profiling relied on immunoSEQ multiplex PCR, and the TCRdb table lists in-frame clones only, not all of them. Here the sample spans 20,000 to 30,000 clones, around nine tenths being singletons. Trimming cost V 4 bases and J 1 base, with 14 bases left between them. Germline V gene sequence: CDR1 GTSNPN, CDR2 SVGIG (reference sequence). This CDR3 is built from 14 residues. This clonotype originated in an adult with an advanced solid tumor such as melanoma, head and neck, liver or kidney cancer. V is TRBV30 and J is TRBJ2-7; D not resolved. The sequences come from CD4+ or CD8+ T cells sorted from blood, collected in a trial of the OX40 agonist ivuxolimab. CDR3 residues: CAWTAQGFSYEQYF. In DNA, the CDR3 is TGTGCCTGGACCGCCCAAGGGTTTTCCTACGAGCAGTACTTC.